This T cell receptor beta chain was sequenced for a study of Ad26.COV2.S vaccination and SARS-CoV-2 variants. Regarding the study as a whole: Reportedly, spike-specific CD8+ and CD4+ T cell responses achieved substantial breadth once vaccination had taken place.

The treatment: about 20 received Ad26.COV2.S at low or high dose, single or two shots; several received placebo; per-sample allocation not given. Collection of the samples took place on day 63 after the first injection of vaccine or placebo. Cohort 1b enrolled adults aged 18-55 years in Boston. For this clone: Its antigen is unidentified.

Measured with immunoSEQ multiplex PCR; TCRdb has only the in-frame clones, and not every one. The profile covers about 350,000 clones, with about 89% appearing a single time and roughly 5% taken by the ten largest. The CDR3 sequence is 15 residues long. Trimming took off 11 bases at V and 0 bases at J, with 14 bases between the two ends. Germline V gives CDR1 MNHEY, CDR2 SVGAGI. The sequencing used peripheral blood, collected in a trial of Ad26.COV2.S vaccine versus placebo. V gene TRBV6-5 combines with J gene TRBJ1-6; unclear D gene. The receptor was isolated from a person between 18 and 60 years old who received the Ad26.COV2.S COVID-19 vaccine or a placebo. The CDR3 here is CAVEQTASYNSPLHF. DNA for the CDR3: TGTGCCGTAGAACAGACCGCCTCCTATAATTCACCCCTCCACTTT.